One and the same sample provided the 20 T cell receptor beta chains below, sequenced in a study of radiotherapy plus CTLA-4 blockade in lung cancer. Method: immunoSEQ multiplex PCR; TCRdb's copy keeps in-frame clones and lacks some. The sample has 90,000 to 100,000 clones, around 80% seen once. The source was peripheral blood, collected from a patient treated with radiotherapy plus ipilimumab. Receptor source: a human donor with non-small cell lung cancer that progressed on radiotherapy plus ipilimumab.

This chain joins TRBV6-1 and TRBJ1-5; D is unclear. V was shortened by 10 bases and J by 0 bases, with 7 bases between the two germline ends. The CDR3 runs to 12 residues. CDR1 and CDR2 (germline): MNHNS, SASEGT. The CDR3 here is CATHYSNQPQHF. The CDR3 DNA follows: TGTGCCACCCACTATAGCAATCAGCCCCAGCATTTT.

The J gene is TRBJ2-5, the V gene TRBV7-3; tentatively, D is TRBD1 or TRBD2 (5 bases each). The length of the CDR3 is 15 residues. Germline assignment: CDR1 SGHTA and CDR2 FQGTGA. The V end was cut by 1 base, the J end by 2 bases, with 11 bases between. CDR3 sequence: CASSLNGGRQETQYF. CDR3 in DNA: TGTGCCAGCAGCTTAAATGGGGGTCGGCAAGAGACCCAGTACTTC.

V and J are TRBV5-1 and TRBJ2-3; 11 bases agree with TRBD2. The CDR3 has 16 amino acids. The junction had 3 bases not matched to a gene; V was cut back by 0 bases and J by 3 bases. CDR1 and CDR2 (germline): SGHRS, YFSETQ. CDR3 sequence (DNA): TGCGCCAGCAGCTTGGAACTAGCGGGAGCGACAGATACGCAGTATTTT. Residues: CASSLELAGATDTQYF.

The V and J genes are TRBV30 and TRBJ1-2; tentative D call: TRBD1 (5 bases). Germline CDR1 is GTSNPN and CDR2 is SVGIG (reference sequence). V was cut by 2 bases and J by 6 bases, with 10 bases left in between. The CDR3 contains 12 residues. CDR3 coding DNA: TGTGCCTGGAGTTATGTGGGGGATGGCTACACCTTC. Residues: CAWSYVGDGYTF.

This clone occurred once. The rearrangement links TRBV2 to TRBJ1-5, with D perhaps TRBD1 (6 bases). The CDR3 consists of 14 residues. V lost 7 bases, J lost 0 bases, and 10 bases lay in between. In germline, CDR1 is SNHLY, CDR2 FYNNEI. The CDR3 DNA reads as TGTGCCAGCACAGGGGCGTATAGCAATCAGCCCCAGCATTTT. The encoded protein is CASTGAYSNQPQHF.

This clone has a single count. V and J are TRBV28 and TRBJ1-2; 7 bases are a match to TRBD1. Germline lookup yields CDR1 MDHEN and CDR2 SYDVKM. The CDR3 has 15 amino acids. V shed 4 bases, J shed 6 bases, and the junction held 11 bases outside the gene matches. CDR3 region: CASSSKTGRWDGYTF. CDR3 DNA sequence: TGTGCCAGCAGTTCAAAGACAGGGCGATGGGATGGCTACACCTTC.

This clone has just one count. The rearrangement joins TRBV2 to TRBJ1-1; TRBD1 aligns across 10 bases. V shed 4 bases and J 7 bases; nucleotides not matched to a gene: 12. The CDR3 consists of 16 residues. Germline CDR1 reads SNHLY; CDR2 reads FYNNEI. The CDR3 DNA sequence: TGTGCCAGCAGTGGAGTGGGACAGGGGCTAAAGATTGAAGCTTTCTTT. Translation: CASSGVGQGLKIEAFF.

This chain joins TRBV6-6 and TRBJ2-1; no clear D. The CDR3 covers 12 residues. V lost 5 bases, J lost 11 bases, and 13 bases lay in between. Germline assignment: CDR1 MNHNY and CDR2 SVGAGI (reference sequence). The CDR3 reads CASSDKSSKQFF. As DNA, the CDR3 is TGTGCCAGCAGTGACAAGTCCTCTAAGCAGTTCTTC.

J is TRBJ2-1 and V is TRBV28; TRBD2 matches at 9 bases. The length of the CDR3 is 15 residues. Per germline, CDR1 MDHEN and CDR2 SYDVKM. V dropped 5 bases and J dropped 10; count of bases not matched to a gene: 12. CDR3 bases: TGTGCCAGCAGTCCCCTTAGGGCTAGCGGGACGGAGCAGTTCTTC. Translation: CASSPLRASGTEQFF.

This chain connects TRBV28 to TRBJ2-1; tentative D call: TRBD2 (7 bases). The germline CDR1 and CDR2 sequences are MDHEN and SYDVKM. The CDR3 is 15 residues long. Trimming cost V 6 bases and J 8 bases, with 20 bases left between them. The CDR3 nucleotides are TGTGCCAGCAGCCCCCGCAGGGGAGGGTTCGATGAGCAGTTCTTC. It codes for CASSPRRGGFDEQFF.

The rearrangement links TRBV6-4 to TRBJ2-7, with 7 bases identical to TRBD2. Germline values: CDR1 MRHNA, CDR2 SNTAGT. The CDR3 is 14 amino acids. The V gene end was trimmed by 0 bases and the J gene end by 7 bases; junction bases not matched to a gene: 6. CDR3 amino acids: CASSDSGGAEEQYV. The CDR3 region has the DNA TGTGCCAGCAGTGACTCGGGAGGGGCGGAGGAGCAGTACGTC.

V gene TRBV5-4 combines with J gene TRBJ2-5, with D possibly matching TRBD1 (6 bases). The germline V gene has CDR1 SGHNT and CDR2 YYREEE (reference sequence). V was clipped by 0 bases and J by 2 bases, with 8 bases between them. This CDR3 is 14 amino acids long. The CDR3 nucleotides read TGTGCCAGCAGCTTGGGGGGGCTTCAAGAGACCCAGTACTTC. As protein: CASSLGGLQETQYF.

Here the CDR3 reads CASSLRTSGINEQYF. The CDR3 nucleotides read TGTGCCAGCAGCCTTCGGACTAGCGGGATCAACGAGCAGTACTTC. V and J are TRBV13 and TRBJ2-7; 12 bases agree with TRBD2. Germline assignment: CDR1 PRHDT and CDR2 FYEKMQ (reference sequence). The V and J ends lost 5 bases and 5 bases, in that order; junction bases with no gene match: 7. The CDR3 contains 15 residues. Together with reference TRBV13 and TRBJ2-7, the CDR3 gives the full variable domain: AAGVIQSPRHLIKEKRETATLKCYPIPRHDTVYWYQQGPGQDPQFLISFYEKMQSDKGSIPDRFSAQQFSDYHSELNMSSLELGDSALYFCASSLRTSGINEQYFGPGTRLTVT.

This chain uses TRBV2 with TRBJ2-7; no clear D. This CDR3 comprises 15 residues. Germline lookup yields CDR1 SNHLY and CDR2 FYNNEI. Deletions cut 5 bases from V and 4 bases from J, with 18 bases between. The chain's CDR3 is CASSKRPGAYYEQYV. The CDR3 DNA reads as TGTGCCAGCAGTAAGAGACCCGGCGCCTATTACGAGCAGTACGTC.

In its sample, this clone was seen once. This chain links TRBV5-1 with TRBJ2-5; 7 nucleotides agree with TRBD2. Germline lookup yields CDR1 SGHRS and CDR2 YFSETQ. V gave up 4 bases and J gave up 5 bases; unmatched junction bases: 11. This CDR3 contains 15 residues. CDR3 nucleotide sequence: TGCGCCAGCAGCCAGGGCTTGCGGGAGCGCGAGACCCAGTACTTC. It specifies CASSQGLRERETQYF.

This clone was recorded once. The rearrangement uses TRBV5-5 and TRBJ2-2; a weak D match, TRBD2 (6 bases). The CDR3 has 16 residues. Germline lookup yields CDR1 SGHKS and CDR2 YYEKEE (reference sequence). With 0 bases removed from V and 0 bases from J, the gap between germline ends came to 9 bases. CDR3 residues: CASSLAAGPNTGELFF. In DNA, the CDR3 is TGTGCCAGCAGCTTGGCCGCGGGGCCGAACACCGGGGAGCTGTTTTTT.

The chain recombines TRBV5-1 with TRBJ2-1; tentatively, D is TRBD2 (6 bases). Germline V lookup: CDR1 SGHRS, CDR2 YFSETQ. Trimming took 6 bases from V and 6 from J, leaving 19 bases between them. The CDR3 length is 15 residues. The CDR3 spells CASKSSSLAVNEQFF. The DNA of the CDR3 is TGCGCCAGCAAATCATCATCACTAGCAGTCAATGAGCAGTTCTTC.

This clone was detected a few times. The chain combines TRBV21-1 with TRBJ1-3; TRBD1 is taken as the D call from the table, unchecked against the DNA. TRBV21-1 is a pseudogene segment. This CDR3 region has 17 residues. The CDR3, as DNA: TGTGCCAGCAGCAAAGCGTCCGGCAGGGCTGCTGGAAACACCATATATTTT. This codes for CASSKASGRAAGNTIYF.

This clone was seen just once. The V and J genes are TRBV28 and TRBJ2-7; TRBD1 matches 8 bases. The V gene's germline CDR1 is MDHEN and CDR2 SYDVKM. The CDR3 extends over 16 amino acids. The trim removed 6 bases at V and 3 bases at J, leaving 13 bases unmatched. CDR3 DNA: TGTGCCAGCAGAGAGGGGACAGGTGTTTTGCTCTACGAGCAGTACGTC. Translation: CASREGTGVLLYEQYV.

The V and J genes are TRBV19 and TRBJ2-2; D might be TRBD2 (5 bases). From germline, CDR1 is LNHDA and CDR2 SQIVND (reference sequence). Trimming shortened V by 4 bases and J by 0 bases, and 12 bases separated the two germline ends. The CDR3 covers 16 residues. This chain's CDR3 is CASSSSGVTNTGELFF. CDR3 DNA: TGTGCCAGTAGTAGTTCCGGGGTTACGAACACCGGGGAGCTGTTTTTT. The full variable domain, completed using reference TRBV19 and TRBJ2-2, is DGGITQSPKYLFRKEGQNVTLSCEQNLNHDAMYWYRQDPGQGLRLIYYSQIVNDFQKGDIAEGYSVSREKKESFPLTVTSAQKNPTAFYLCASSSSGVTNTGELFFGEGSRLTVL.